A single sample is the source of the 8 T cell receptor beta chains below, sequenced in a study of blood T cell repertoires in COVID-19. TCRdb's copy holds only in-frame clones and misses some; the assay was immunoSEQ multiplex PCR. The table lists over 200,000 clones, roughly 83% of them singletons. The source material was peripheral blood. The receptor set was obtained from a man aged 35-49 years with acute or convalescent COVID-19.

Only a few counts were recorded for this clone. The chain has TRBV30 and TRBJ2-1; D might be TRBD2 (7 bases). Deletions cut 2 bases from V and 10 bases from J, with 15 bases between. Germline assignment: CDR1 GTSNPN and CDR2 SVGIG (reference sequence). The CDR3 runs 13 residues. CDR3 bases: TGTGCCTGGAGTCGAGGGGGGGCCCGGGAGCAGTTCTTC. Amino acid sequence: CAWSRGGAREQFF.

This chain uses TRBV20-1 with TRBJ2-2; 8 nucleotides line up with TRBD1. CDR3 length equals 15 residues. Germline loops: CDR1 DFQATT, CDR2 SNEGSKA (reference sequence). V lost 3 bases, J lost 5 bases, and 8 bases stayed unmatched. The CDR3 DNA reads TGCAGTGCTAGTCACCAGGGGGCACGAACCGGGGAGCTGTTTTTT. Amino acids: CSASHQGARTGELFF.

J is TRBJ1-4 and V is TRBV3-1 (or the pseudogene TRBV3-2), with TRBD1 identical over 7 bases. CDR1 and CDR2 from the germline V gene are LGHDT and YNNKEL (reference sequence). With 0 bases clipped from V and 3 bases from J, the junction kept 4 bases outside the gene matches. This CDR3 has 16 amino acids. CDR3 coding DNA: TGTGCCAGCAGCCAAGAACCCGGGACAGCTAATGAAAAACTGTTTTTT. It translates to CASSQEPGTANEKLFF.

The chain employs TRBV19 and TRBJ2-7; 9 bases fit TRBD2. This CDR3 contains 16 residues. The V gene's germline CDR1 is LNHDA and CDR2 SQIVND (reference sequence). The V segment lost 4 bases and the J segment 0 bases; nucleotides outside the gene matches: 7. CDR3 protein: CASSTTSSGNSYEQYF. DNA for the CDR3: TGTGCCAGTAGTACGACTTCTAGCGGGAACTCCTACGAGCAGTACTTC.

This sequence joins TRBV5-1 and TRBJ1-6; the D gene is possibly TRBD1 (5 bases). The CDR3 has 16 amino acids. The germline gives CDR1 SGHRS, CDR2 YFSETQ. Trimming pared 0 bases from V and 9 bases from J, leaving 16 bases between. CDR3 in DNA: TGCGCCAGCAGCTTGGCCTCAGGGCCGACCTCTTCACCCCTCCACTTT. Amino acids: CASSLASGPTSSPLHF.

The rearrangement links TRBV19 to TRBJ1-1; D perhaps matches TRBD1 (5 bases). Germline CDR1 reads LNHDA; CDR2 reads SQIVND (reference sequence). V lost 6 bases and J lost 5, with 19 bases in between. The CDR3 consists of 15 residues. CDR3 region: CASSLRGLRWTEAFF. For the CDR3, the DNA is TGTGCCAGTAGCCTGCGGGGACTCCGGTGGACTGAAGCTTTCTTT.

This chain joins TRBV27 and TRBJ2-7, with no clear D. Trimming took 10 bases from V and 6 from J, leaving 25 bases between them. CDR1 is MNHEY, CDR2 SMNVEV, per germline (reference sequence). The CDR3 totals 15 residues. The CDR3 region has the DNA TGTGCCACCCAACCCATCCCTAGGCGCCGCCCCGAGCAGTACTTC. Encoded protein: CATQPIPRRRPEQYF.

The chain joins TRBV25-1 to TRBJ2-2; possibly TRBD2 for D (5 bases). CDR3 size: 14 residues. Germline CDR1 MGHDK, CDR2 SYGVNS. Trimming removed 7 bases at V and 3 bases at J, with 12 bases between. CDR3 region: CASTGTGYTGELFF. In DNA form, the CDR3 reads TGTGCCAGCACAGGAACGGGATACACCGGGGAGCTGTTTTTT. The complete variable domain, with remaining parts taken from reference TRBV25-1 and TRBJ2-2, reads EADIYQTPRYLVIGTGKKITLECSQTMGHDKMYWYQQDPGMELHLIHYSYGVNSTEKGDLSSESTVSRIRTEHFPLTLESARPSHTSQYLCASTGTGYTGELFFGEGSRLTVL.